These 21 T cell receptor beta chains originate from one sample sequenced in a study of T and B cells in COVID-19 patients. TRB rearrangements were amplified by multiplex PCR with BIOMED2 TRB-A/B primers. MiXCR was run by TCRdb on the multiplex PCR reads, yielding one entry per CDR3 protein. The sample contains about 16,000 distinct CDR3 sequences, under 35% of which appear only once. TRB was amplified from about 260-540 ng of blood genomic DNA. The sample comprised blood. Receptor source: a human donor who had recovered from COVID-19.

This clonotype was detected only a few times. The chain has TRBV5-5 and TRBJ1-6; a possible D gene is TRBD1 (5 bases). Trimming cost V 4 bases and J 13 bases, with 21 bases left between them. Looked up from germline, CDR1 is SGHKS and CDR2 is YYEKEE (reference sequence). There are 15 residues in the CDR3. CDR3 sequence (DNA): TGTGCCAGCAGCAAACTAGGGACGGACGCCCGGCCCCTCCACTTT. It yields the protein CASSKLGTDARPLHF.

By share, this clonotype ranks as medium-sized. The chain uses TRBV19 and TRBJ1-4; D possibly corresponds to TRBD1 (5 bases). Germline CDR1 reads LNHDA; CDR2 reads SQIVND (reference sequence). Trimming shortened V by 0 bases and J by 4 bases, and 12 bases separated the two germline ends. The CDR3 is 16 residues long. CDR3: CASSIESTVLNEKLFF. In DNA, the CDR3 is TGTGCCAGTAGTATAGAATCGACAGTCCTTAATGAAAAACTGTTTTTT.

The V gene is TRBV30, the J gene TRBJ1-4; D perhaps matches TRBD1 (6 bases). CDR3 length: 13 amino acids. V was pared by 2 bases and J by 8 bases, with 12 bases between. Germline CDR1 GTSNPN, CDR2 SVGIG (reference sequence). In nucleotides, the CDR3 is TGTGCCTGGAGTTGGGGGGCAGAGGAAAAACTGTTTTTT. Amino acid sequence: CAWSWGAEEKLFF.

This chain uses TRBV6-1 with TRBJ1-2; D not certain. Germline CDR1 MNHNS, CDR2 SASEGT. V dropped 2 bases and J dropped 4 bases, with 20 bases sitting between them. The CDR3 is 17 residues long. CDR3 in amino acids: CASSERSSGWRSYGYTF. The CDR3 nucleotides read TGTGCCAGCAGTGAAAGGTCGTCGGGGTGGCGAAGCTATGGCTACACCTTC.

Within the sample, this clonotype is medium-sized. This rearrangement joins TRBV27 to TRBJ1-5; no reliable D call. This CDR3 region has 14 residues. V lost 8 bases and J 2 bases, leaving 13 bases between the germline ends. CDR1 and CDR2 (germline): MNHEY, SMNVEV (reference sequence). This chain's CDR3 is CASRRGMGNQPQHF. The CDR3 bases are TGTGCCAGCCGCCGGGGAATGGGCAATCAGCCCCAGCATTTT.

The chain combines TRBV5-4 with TRBJ2-5, with D tentatively TRBD1 (5 bases). Germline V CDR1 and CDR2: SGHNT, YYREEE (reference sequence). The CDR3 contains 14 residues. V shed 4 bases and J shed 2 bases, with 12 bases lying between them. CDR3: CASSPDNRQETQYF. CDR3 in DNA: TGTGCCAGCAGCCCGGACAACCGACAAGAGACCCAGTACTTC. Supplemented by reference TRBV5-4 and TRBJ2-5, the full variable domain reads ETGVTQSPTHLIKTRGQQVTLRCSSQSGHNTVSWYQQALGQGPQFIFQYYREEENGRGNFPPRFSGLQFPNYSSELNVNALELDDSALYLCASSPDNRQETQYFGPGTRLLVL.

This clonotype was seen many times. This chain connects TRBV19 to TRBJ1-2, with D possibly being TRBD1 (5 bases). Germline V gene data show CDR1 as LNHDA and CDR2 as SQIVND (reference sequence). V was pared by 2 bases and J by 2 bases, with 9 bases between. This CDR3 has 14 amino acids. Here the CDR3 reads CASSIRQRNYGYTF. In DNA form, the CDR3 reads TGTGCCAGTAGTATACGACAGAGAAACTATGGCTACACCTTC. Full variable domain (outside the CDR3, taken from reference TRBV19 and TRBJ1-2): DGGITQSPKYLFRKEGQNVTLSCEQNLNHDAMYWYRQDPGQGLRLIYYSQIVNDFQKGDIAEGYSVSREKKESFPLTVTSAQKNPTAFYLCASSIRQRNYGYTFGSGTRLTVV.

This clonotype was picked up a small number of times. The rearrangement uses TRBV27 and TRBJ2-1; D gene ambiguous. The germline gives CDR1 MNHEY, CDR2 SMNVEV (reference sequence). The CDR3 has 15 residues. The ends were cut back, 3 bases at V and 0 bases at J, with 9 bases in the middle. The chain's CDR3 is CASSFGRSSYNEQFF. For the CDR3, the DNA is TGTGCCAGCAGTTTCGGGCGGAGCTCCTACAATGAGCAGTTCTTC.

The gene calls are TRBV4-3 and TRBJ2-7, with 7 bases lining up with TRBD1. This CDR3 spans 18 amino acids. V was clipped by 0 bases and J by 4 bases; unmatched bases: 15. Germline-derived CDR1 and CDR2 are LGHNA and YSLEER. Written as DNA, the CDR3 is TGCGCCAGCAGCCAAGAAGGGTCGGAGACAGGGTATGTGTACGAGCAGTACTTC. It translates to CASSQEGSETGYVYEQYF.

This clonotype is categorized as medium-sized. V gene TRBV19 combines with J gene TRBJ2-3; 9 bases fit TRBD2. V was pared by 5 bases and J by 2 bases, with 2 bases of the junction left unmatched. Germline-derived CDR1 and CDR2 are LNHDA and SQIVND (reference sequence). The CDR3 is 14 residues long. CDR3 nucleotides: TGTGCCAGTAGTCGGACTAGCGCCACAGATACGCAGTATTTT. Translating gives CASSRTSATDTQYF.

This clonotype came up a few times. The chain employs TRBV5-4 and TRBJ2-1, with TRBD2 as a possible D gene (6 bases). The CDR3 extends over 13 amino acids. Trimming pared 3 bases from V and 6 bases from J, leaving 10 bases between. Germline V gene data show CDR1 as SGHNT and CDR2 as YYREEE (reference sequence). The CDR3 DNA is TGTGCCAGCAGCTACCGGGACTCCAATGAGCAGTTCTTC. Residues: CASSYRDSNEQFF.

The rearrangement joins TRBV28 to TRBJ1-4; a weak D match, TRBD1 (6 bases). This CDR3 contains 16 residues. V lost 4 bases to trimming and J lost 7 bases, with 19 bases between them. Germline CDR1 and CDR2: MDHEN and SYDVKM. The CDR3 sequence: CASSSHAGAAGEKLFF. CDR3 sequence (DNA): TGTGCCAGCAGTTCGCACGCAGGGGCTGCGGGTGAAAAACTGTTTTTT.

The chain is built from TRBV11-2 and TRBJ2-1, with D unclear. Trimming stripped 4 bases from V and 6 bases from J, with 10 bases between. The CDR3 has 13 amino acids. Germline CDR1 and CDR2: SGHAT and FQNNGV. The CDR3 sequence is CASSSSASNEQFF. DNA for the CDR3: TGTGCCAGCAGCTCGAGCGCTTCCAATGAGCAGTTCTTC.

This chain uses TRBV24-1 with TRBJ2-2; 11 bases match TRBD2. This CDR3 region has 18 residues. The germline V gene encodes CDR1 KGHDR and CDR2 SFDVKD. The junction had 9 bases not matched to a gene; V was cut back by 4 bases and J by 3 bases. CDR3 sequence reads: CATSDGTSGNWDTGELFF. Here the CDR3 DNA reads TGTGCCACCAGTGACGGGACTAGCGGAAACTGGGACACCGGGGAGCTGTTTTTT.

This clonotype was seen at least ten times. This chain uses TRBV5-4 with TRBJ2-2; no definite D call. Per germline, CDR1 SGHNT and CDR2 YYREEE (reference sequence). V was cut by 9 bases and J by 2 bases, with 23 bases left in between. The CDR3 loop spans 17 amino acids. CDR3 residues: CATLDPVGNGNTGELFF. In DNA form, the CDR3 reads TGTGCCACCTTAGACCCCGTCGGTAACGGAAACACCGGGGAGCTGTTTTTT.

As to this clonotype: The junction departs from the called germline gene at one end, perhaps through a read error. This chain links TRBV18 with TRBJ1-6, with unresolved D. This CDR3 spans 15 amino acids. Germline V CDR1 and CDR2: KGHSH, LQKENI. The CDR3 region has the DNA TGTGCCAGCTCACCGATCGGTACCTATAATTCACCCCTCTACTTT. Its protein product is CASSPIGTYNSPLYF.

The chain joins TRBV6-1 to TRBJ2-3; D not certain. V was trimmed by 6 bases and J by 0 bases, leaving 13 bases between them. The CDR3 is 15 residues long. Germline CDR1 reads MNHNS; CDR2 reads SASEGT. This chain's CDR3 is CASSPLKGSTDTQYF. CDR3 nucleotide sequence: TGTGCCAGCAGCCCCCTAAAGGGAAGCACAGATACGCAGTATTTT.

The chain employs TRBV5-4 and TRBJ2-6; 10 positions match TRBD1. This CDR3 is 18 amino acids long. From germline, CDR1 is SGHNT and CDR2 YYREEE (reference sequence). J was trimmed by 1 base and V by 3 bases; bases with no gene match: 7. The DNA of the CDR3 is TGTGCCAGCAGCTCATCCGGGACAGGGGTATCTGGGGCCAACGTCCTGACTTTC. This sequence encodes CASSSSGTGVSGANVLTF. The full variable domain, with the rest looked up from reference TRBV5-4 and TRBJ2-6, is ETGVTQSPTHLIKTRGQQVTLRCSSQSGHNTVSWYQQALGQGPQFIFQYYREEENGRGNFPPRFSGLQFPNYSSELNVNALELDDSALYLCASSSSGTGVSGANVLTFGAGSRLTVL.

This sequence joins TRBV12-3 or TRBV12-4 and TRBJ1-1, with D uncertain. The V and J ends lost 3 bases and 1 base respectively, with 6 bases between them. The CDR3 runs 13 residues. CDR3 nucleotides: TGTGCCAGCAGTTTTGGGCAGAACACTGAAGCTTTCTTT. This encodes CASSFGQNTEAFF.

By frequency in the sample, this clonotype is medium-sized. The chain recombines TRBV29-1 with TRBJ2-1; 7 bases align to TRBD1. There are 14 residues in the CDR3. Germline CDR1 SQVTM, CDR2 ANQGSEA. The V gene end was trimmed by 4 bases and the J gene end by 4 bases; junction bases not matched to a gene: 7. In nucleotides, the CDR3 is TGCAGCGTTGCGACCGGGACAGTATACAATGAGCAGTTCTTC. Translated: CSVATGTVYNEQFF.

The J gene is TRBJ2-1, the V gene TRBV20-1; 7 bases match TRBD2. CDR1 is DFQATT and CDR2 is SNEGSKA in the germline V gene (reference sequence). The CDR3 covers 13 residues. V gave up 4 bases and J gave up 5 bases; unmatched junction bases: 5. This chain's CDR3 is CSAMAGVDNEQFF. CDR3 DNA: TGCAGTGCTATGGCGGGGGTGGACAATGAGCAGTTCTTC.